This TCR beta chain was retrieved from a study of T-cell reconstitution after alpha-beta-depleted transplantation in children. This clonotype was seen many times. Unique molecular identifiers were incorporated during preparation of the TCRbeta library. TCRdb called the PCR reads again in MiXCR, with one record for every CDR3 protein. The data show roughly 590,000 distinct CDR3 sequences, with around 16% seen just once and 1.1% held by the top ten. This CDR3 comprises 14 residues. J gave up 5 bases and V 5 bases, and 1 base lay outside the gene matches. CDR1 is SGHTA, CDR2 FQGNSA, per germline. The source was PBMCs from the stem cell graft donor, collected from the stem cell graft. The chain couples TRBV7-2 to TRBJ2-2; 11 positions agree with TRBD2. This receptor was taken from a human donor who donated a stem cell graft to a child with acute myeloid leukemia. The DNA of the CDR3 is TGTGCCAGCAGCGGGACTAGCGGAACCGGGGAGCTGTTTTTT. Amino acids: CASSGTSGTGELFF. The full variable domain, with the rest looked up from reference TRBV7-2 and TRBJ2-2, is GAGVSQSPSNKVTEKGKDVELRCDPISGHTALYWYRQSLGQGLEFLIYFQGNSAPDKSGLPSDRFSAERTGGSVSTLTIQRTQQEDSAVYLCASSGTSGTGELFFGEGSRLTVL.